These T cell receptor beta chains were read from a single sample in a study of T cells after posttransplantation cyclophosphamide. Method: immunoSEQ multiplex PCR; TCRdb's copy keeps in-frame clones and lacks some. Of roughly 20,000 clones in the sample, 74% were seen once. Sequenced here: PBMCs, sampled after an allogeneic stem cell transplant with post-transplant cyclophosphamide. These TCRs come from a male patient between 25 and 39 years old who received an allogeneic stem cell transplant from a related donor, was CMV-positive, and had acute GVHD only. Some T cells may have come from the graft donor. CDR3s include the opening cysteine and the closing phenylalanine or tryptophan. A D gene is named only where the DNA matches it firmly. Rows give clone size only sometimes, using once, few, many, or a class for an expanded clone.

CDR3aa: CASSAGPGGETQYF
CDR3nt: TGCGCCAGCAGCGCGGGACCCGGCGGAGAGACCCAGTACTTC
v_gene: TRBV5-1
j_gene: TRBJ2-5
d_gene: .
abundance: .

CDR3aa: CASRPREGTQYF
CDR3nt: TGTGCCAGCAGGCCTCGGGAGGGAACGCAGTATTTT
v_gene: TRBV6-5
j_gene: TRBJ2-3
d_gene: TRBD2
abundance: once

CDR3aa: CASSDRTGGGAEKNIQYF
CDR3nt: TGTGCCAGCAGCGATCGAACTGGCGGGGGGGCGGAAAAAAACATTCAGTACTTC
v_gene: TRBV7-6
j_gene: TRBJ2-4
d_gene: TRBD2
abundance: .

CDR3aa: CASSSTRADPGWTGYGYTF
CDR3nt: TGTGCCAGCAGCTCCACCCGGGCCGACCCGGGGTGGACAGGCTATGGCTACACCTTC
v_gene: TRBV7-6
j_gene: TRBJ1-2
d_gene: TRBD1
abundance: .

CDR3aa: CASSDRTGPDTQYF
CDR3nt: TGTGCCAGCAGCGACAGGACAGGGCCCGATACGCAGTATTTT
v_gene: TRBV11-3
j_gene: TRBJ2-3
d_gene: TRBD1
abundance: .

CDR3aa: CATQDRERGGYTF
CDR3nt: TGTGCCACCCAAGACAGGGAACGGGGTGGCTACACCTTC
v_gene: TRBV6-5
j_gene: TRBJ1-2
d_gene: TRBD1
abundance: .

CDR3aa: CASSLERADTQYF
CDR3nt: TGTGCCAGCAGCTTAGAGAGAGCAGATACGCAGTATTTT
v_gene: TRBV11-2
j_gene: TRBJ2-3
d_gene: .
abundance: .

CDR3aa: CASSFSSGGGKTQYF
CDR3nt: TGTGCCAGCAGCTTTAGCAGCGGGGGAGGAAAGACCCAGTACTTC
v_gene: TRBV7-2
j_gene: TRBJ2-5
d_gene: TRBD2
abundance: .

CDR3aa: CASAGTENSPLHF
CDR3nt: TGTGCCAGCGCCGGGACAGAGAATTCACCCCTCCACTTT
v_gene: TRBV27
j_gene: TRBJ1-6
d_gene: TRBD1
abundance: .

CDR3aa: CASSFRDRGNNEQFF
CDR3nt: TGTGCCAGCAGCTTTCGGGACAGGGGTAACAATGAGCAGTTCTTC
v_gene: TRBV7-9
j_gene: TRBJ2-1
d_gene: TRBD1
abundance: .

CDR3aa: CASSHMTDSGNTIYF
CDR3nt: TGTGCCAGCAGCCACATGACAGACTCTGGAAACACCATATATTTT
v_gene: TRBV11-1
j_gene: TRBJ1-3
d_gene: .
abundance: once

CDR3aa: CASSQESSGRASYGYTF
CDR3nt: TGCGCCAGCAGCCAAGAATCCTCGGGCAGGGCTAGCTATGGCTACACCTTC
v_gene: TRBV4-3
j_gene: TRBJ1-2
d_gene: .
abundance: few

CDR3aa: CASSQGLADLETQYF
CDR3nt: TGCGCCAGCAGCCAGGGACTAGCGGATTTGGAGACCCAGTACTTC
v_gene: TRBV4-3
j_gene: TRBJ2-5
d_gene: TRBD2
abundance: .

CDR3aa: CASSVVYRGEQFF
CDR3nt: TGTGCCAGCAGCGTTGTTTACAGAGGGGAGCAGTTCTTC
v_gene: TRBV9
j_gene: TRBJ2-1
d_gene: .
abundance: .

CDR3aa: CASRKRQGTGELFF
CDR3nt: TGTGCCAGCAGAAAGCGACAGGGGACGGGGGAGCTGTTTTTT
v_gene: TRBV6-5
j_gene: TRBJ2-2
d_gene: TRBD1
abundance: .

CDR3aa: CASTSRGSDNEQFF
CDR3nt: TGTGCCAGCACATCCAGGGGGTCTGACAATGAGCAGTTCTTC
v_gene: TRBV6-5
j_gene: TRBJ2-1
d_gene: TRBD1
abundance: .

CDR3aa: CASSMGLAGGSQYF
CDR3nt: TGTGCCAGCAGCATGGGACTAGCGGGGGGGTCGCAGTACTTC
v_gene: TRBV7-2
j_gene: TRBJ2-7
d_gene: TRBD2
abundance: .

CDR3aa: CASSPMTQNTEAFF
CDR3nt: TGTGCCAGCTCACCAATGACACAGAACACTGAAGCTTTCTTT
v_gene: TRBV18
j_gene: TRBJ1-1
d_gene: .
abundance: .

CDR3aa: CAISGTGSTGNTIYF
CDR3nt: TGTGCCATCAGTGGGACAGGGAGTACTGGAAACACCATATATTTT
v_gene: TRBV10-3
j_gene: TRBJ1-3
d_gene: TRBD1
abundance: few

CDR3aa: CSVVGRVRTEAFF
CDR3nt: TGCAGCGTTGTGGGCAGGGTTAGGACTGAAGCTTTCTTT
v_gene: TRBV29-1
j_gene: TRBJ1-1
d_gene: .
abundance: .

CDR3aa: CASRLAGDYEQYF
CDR3nt: TGTGCCAGCAGGCTAGCGGGGGACTACGAGCAGTACTTC
v_gene: TRBV2
j_gene: TRBJ2-7
d_gene: TRBD2
abundance: .

CDR3aa: CASRRELNTGELFF
CDR3nt: TGCGCCAGCAGGCGGGAGCTCAACACCGGGGAGCTGTTTTTT
v_gene: TRBV5-1
j_gene: TRBJ2-2
d_gene: TRBD2
abundance: .

CDR3aa: CASSSGNSNQPQHF
CDR3nt: TGTGCCAGCAGCTCAGGAAATAGCAATCAGCCCCAGCATTTT
v_gene: TRBV4-2
j_gene: TRBJ1-5
d_gene: .
abundance: .

CDR3aa: CASSQETGSGYGYTF
CDR3nt: TGCGCCAGCAGCCAAGAGACCGGGAGCGGCTATGGCTACACCTTC
v_gene: TRBV4-1
j_gene: TRBJ1-2
d_gene: .
abundance: .

CDR3aa: CAISERGAQETQYF
CDR3nt: TGTGCCATCAGTGAGCGGGGGGCCCAAGAGACCCAGTACTTC
v_gene: TRBV10-3
j_gene: TRBJ2-5
d_gene: .
abundance: few

CDR3aa: CASSQDTQRDTIYF
CDR3nt: TGCGCCAGCAGCCAGGACACCCAACGGGACACCATATATTTT
v_gene: TRBV5-1
j_gene: TRBJ1-3
d_gene: .
abundance: .

CDR3aa: CASSRGTGGKETQYF
CDR3nt: TGCGCCAGCAGCCGAGGCACAGGTGGGAAAGAGACCCAGTACTTC
v_gene: TRBV4-3
j_gene: TRBJ2-5
d_gene: .
abundance: .

CDR3aa: CASSWTGGTEAFF
CDR3nt: TGTGCCAGCAGCTGGACAGGGGGCACTGAAGCTTTCTTT
v_gene: TRBV5-4
j_gene: TRBJ1-1
d_gene: TRBD1
abundance: few

CDR3aa: CASSLEGQDTDTQYF
CDR3nt: TGCGCCAGCAGCTTGGAGGGACAGGACACAGATACGCAGTATTTT
v_gene: TRBV5-1
j_gene: TRBJ2-3
d_gene: TRBD1
abundance: once

CDR3aa: CASSLGGHYGYTF
CDR3nt: TGTGCCAGCAGCTTAGGAGGGCACTATGGCTACACCTTC
v_gene: TRBV11-2
j_gene: TRBJ1-2
d_gene: .
abundance: .

CDR3aa: CASSPLQGAAQPQHF
CDR3nt: TGTGCCAGCAGTCCGCTACAGGGGGCAGCTCAGCCCCAGCATTTT
v_gene: TRBV6-5
j_gene: TRBJ1-5
d_gene: TRBD1
abundance: .

CDR3aa: CASSLDVRVYGYTF
CDR3nt: TGTGCCAGCAGCTTGGACGTCAGGGTCTATGGCTACACCTTC
v_gene: TRBV5-8
j_gene: TRBJ1-2
d_gene: .
abundance: once

CDR3aa: CASSFSTGKGTSNQPQHF
CDR3nt: TGTGCCAGCAGCTTTTCTACAGGTAAAGGCACCAGCAATCAGCCCCAGCATTTT
v_gene: TRBV7-9
j_gene: TRBJ1-5
d_gene: .
abundance: .

CDR3aa: CASSLEAGLGNEQFF
CDR3nt: TGCGCCAGCAGCTTGGAGGCGGGGTTAGGGAATGAGCAGTTCTTC
v_gene: TRBV5-1
j_gene: TRBJ2-1
d_gene: .
abundance: .

CDR3aa: CASSLDRGGGEKLFF
CDR3nt: TGTGCCAGCAGCCTAGACAGGGGAGGAGGAGAAAAACTGTTTTTT
v_gene: TRBV6-5
j_gene: TRBJ1-4
d_gene: TRBD1
abundance: .

CDR3aa: CASSASKGGDSYEQYF
CDR3nt: TGTGCCAGCTCGGCCTCAAAGGGGGGGGACTCCTACGAGCAGTACTTC
v_gene: TRBV18
j_gene: TRBJ2-7
d_gene: .
abundance: .

CDR3aa: CASREGGAYNEQFF
CDR3nt: TGTGCCAGCAGAGAGGGAGGTGCCTACAATGAGCAGTTCTTC
v_gene: TRBV6-5
j_gene: TRBJ2-1
d_gene: .
abundance: .

CDR3aa: CASNSGSYEQYF
CDR3nt: TGTGCCAGCAATTCGGGCTCCTACGAGCAGTACTTC
v_gene: TRBV7-2
j_gene: TRBJ2-7
d_gene: .
abundance: .

CDR3aa: CASSWTLRAYEQYF
CDR3nt: TGTGCCAGCAGCTGGACCCTGAGGGCCTACGAGCAGTACTTC
v_gene: TRBV7-2
j_gene: TRBJ2-7
d_gene: .
abundance: .

CDR3aa: CASSQEAGRNPYEQYF
CDR3nt: TGTGCCAGCAGCCAAGAAGCAGGGAGGAACCCCTACGAGCAGTACTTC
v_gene: TRBV7-3
j_gene: TRBJ2-7
d_gene: .
abundance: .

CDR3aa: CASSFLGQASEQFF
CDR3nt: TGTGCCAGTAGTTTCCTCGGACAGGCGAGTGAGCAGTTCTTC
v_gene: TRBV19
j_gene: TRBJ2-1
d_gene: TRBD1
abundance: few

CDR3aa: CASSSTGVTGNTIYF
CDR3nt: TGTGCCAGCAGCTCCACAGGAGTGACGGGAAACACCATATATTTT
v_gene: TRBV2
j_gene: TRBJ1-3
d_gene: .
abundance: .

CDR3aa: CASDSNNSPLHF
CDR3nt: TGTGCCTCGGACAGCAACAATTCACCCCTCCACTTT
v_gene: TRBV30
j_gene: TRBJ1-6
d_gene: .
abundance: .

CDR3aa: CASSLELTYEQYF
CDR3nt: TGCGCCAGCAGCTTGGAACTAACCTACGAGCAGTACTTC
v_gene: TRBV5-1
j_gene: TRBJ2-7
d_gene: .
abundance: few

CDR3aa: CASSLVGVPEAFF
CDR3nt: TGTGCCAGCAGCTTAGTCGGTGTCCCTGAAGCTTTCTTT
v_gene: TRBV7-2
j_gene: TRBJ1-1
d_gene: .
abundance: few

CDR3aa: CASSLPGQRTIGYTF
CDR3nt: TGCGCCAGCAGCCTCCCGGGACAGCGAACTATAGGCTACACCTTC
v_gene: TRBV4-1
j_gene: TRBJ1-2
d_gene: TRBD1
abundance: .

CDR3aa: CASSPTGGYEQYF
CDR3nt: TGTGCCAGCTCACCGACAGGGGGCTACGAGCAGTACTTC
v_gene: TRBV18
j_gene: TRBJ2-7
d_gene: TRBD1
abundance: .

CDR3aa: CASRQQGAIDGYTF
CDR3nt: TGTGCCAGCAGACAACAGGGGGCAATCGATGGCTACACCTTC
v_gene: TRBV28
j_gene: TRBJ1-2
d_gene: TRBD1
abundance: few

CDR3aa: CASIGRRFDGYTF
CDR3nt: TGTGCCAGTATTGGCAGGAGGTTTGATGGCTACACCTTC
v_gene: TRBV19
j_gene: TRBJ1-2
d_gene: .
abundance: few

CDR3aa: CASSHIAGGPNTGELFF
CDR3nt: TGCGCCAGCAGTCATATAGCGGGGGGGCCGAACACCGGGGAGCTGTTTTTT
v_gene: TRBV10-2
j_gene: TRBJ2-2
d_gene: TRBD2
abundance: .

CDR3aa: CASSQGDRDGETQYF
CDR3nt: TGTGCCAGCAGCCAAGGCGACAGGGACGGAGAGACCCAGTACTTC
v_gene: TRBV4-2
j_gene: TRBJ2-5
d_gene: TRBD1
abundance: few

CDR3aa: CASSYRQGAPNSPLHF
CDR3nt: TGTGCCAGCAGCTACCGACAGGGGGCACCCAATTCACCCCTCCACTTT
v_gene: TRBV2
j_gene: TRBJ1-6
d_gene: TRBD1
abundance: .

CDR3aa: CASSEGLAGKYF
CDR3nt: TGTGCCAGCAGCGAAGGACTAGCGGGGAAGTACTTC
v_gene: TRBV7-2
j_gene: TRBJ2-5
d_gene: TRBD2
abundance: .

CDR3aa: CASRGVGRGGPNTQYF
CDR3nt: TGTGCCAGCAGGGGAGTCGGGCGGGGGGGGCCAAATACGCAGTATTTT
v_gene: TRBV14
j_gene: TRBJ2-3
d_gene: TRBD2
abundance: .

CDR3aa: CASSLNRPRQGHGYTF
CDR3nt: TGTGCCAGCAGCTTGAATAGGCCTAGACAGGGGCATGGCTACACCTTC
v_gene: TRBV7-2
j_gene: TRBJ1-2
d_gene: TRBD1
abundance: .

CDR3aa: CASSPTSGGANEQFF
CDR3nt: TGTGCCAGCAGCCCAACTAGCGGGGGGGCCAATGAGCAGTTCTTC
v_gene: TRBV7-3
j_gene: TRBJ2-1
d_gene: TRBD2
abundance: .

CDR3aa: CASSLAGTGGYEQYF
CDR3nt: TGCGCCAGCAGCCTAGCCGGGACAGGGGGTTACGAGCAGTACTTC
v_gene: TRBV5-1
j_gene: TRBJ2-7
d_gene: TRBD1
abundance: .

CDR3aa: CASSVDRTLGEQYF
CDR3nt: TGTGCCAGCAGTGTCGACAGAACCCTGGGTGAGCAGTACTTC
v_gene: TRBV2
j_gene: TRBJ2-7
d_gene: .
abundance: large

CDR3aa: CASSQDPSNTGELFF
CDR3nt: TGTGCCAGCAGCCAAGATCCCAGTAACACCGGGGAGCTGTTTTTT
v_gene: TRBV4-2
j_gene: TRBJ2-2
d_gene: .
abundance: .

CDR3aa: CASSLSRGTEAFF
CDR3nt: TGCGCCAGCAGCTTGAGCAGGGGAACTGAAGCTTTCTTT
v_gene: TRBV5-1
j_gene: TRBJ1-1
d_gene: .
abundance: few